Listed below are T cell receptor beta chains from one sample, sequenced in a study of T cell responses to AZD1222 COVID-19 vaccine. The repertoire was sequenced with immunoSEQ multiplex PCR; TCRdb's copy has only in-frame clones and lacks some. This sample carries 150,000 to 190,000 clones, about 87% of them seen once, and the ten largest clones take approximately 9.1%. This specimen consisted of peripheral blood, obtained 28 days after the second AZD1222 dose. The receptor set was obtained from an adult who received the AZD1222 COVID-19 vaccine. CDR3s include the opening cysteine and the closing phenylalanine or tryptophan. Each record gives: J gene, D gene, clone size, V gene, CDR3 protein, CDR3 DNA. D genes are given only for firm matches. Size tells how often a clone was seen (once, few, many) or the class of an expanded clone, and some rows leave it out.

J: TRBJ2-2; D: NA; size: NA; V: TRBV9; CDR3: CASSWDTSNTGELFF; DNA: TGTGCCAGCAGCTGGGACACCTCGAACACCGGGGAGCTGTTTTTT
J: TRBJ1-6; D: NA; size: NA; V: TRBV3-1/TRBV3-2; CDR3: CASSQTALRGDSPLHF; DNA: TGTGCCAGCAGCCAGACGGCTCTTAGAGGGGATTCACCCCTCCACTTT
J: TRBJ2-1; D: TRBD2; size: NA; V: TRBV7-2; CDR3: CASSTSGRTYNEQFF; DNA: TGTGCCAGCAGCACTAGCGGGAGAACCTACAATGAGCAGTTCTTC
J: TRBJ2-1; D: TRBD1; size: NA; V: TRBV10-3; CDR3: CAIRATGGVYNEQFF; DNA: TGTGCCATCAGGGCGACAGGGGGCGTCTACAATGAGCAGTTCTTC
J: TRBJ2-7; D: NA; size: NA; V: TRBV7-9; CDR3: CASSLELLGEQYF; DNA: TGTGCCAGCAGCTTGGAGCTGTTGGGCGAGCAGTACTTC
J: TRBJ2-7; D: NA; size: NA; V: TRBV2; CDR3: CASSEASGRYEQYF; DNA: TGTGCCAGCAGTGAAGCATCGGGAAGGTACGAGCAGTACTTC
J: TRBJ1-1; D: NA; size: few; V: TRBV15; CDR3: CATSEAATPTEAFF; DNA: TGTGCCACCAGTGAGGCGGCGACACCCACTGAAGCTTTCTTT
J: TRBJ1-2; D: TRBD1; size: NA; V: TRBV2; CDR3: CASRGSWDRVGSSYGYTF; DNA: TGTGCCAGCAGGGGGTCCTGGGACAGGGTCGGATCCAGCTATGGCTACACCTTC
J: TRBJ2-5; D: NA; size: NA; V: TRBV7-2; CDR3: CASTPPRGETQYF; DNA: TGTGCCAGCACCCCCCCGAGAGGGGAGACCCAGTACTTC
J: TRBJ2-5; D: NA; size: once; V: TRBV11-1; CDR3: CASSLKGETQYF; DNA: TGTGCCAGCAGCTTAAAGGGGGAGACCCAGTACTTC
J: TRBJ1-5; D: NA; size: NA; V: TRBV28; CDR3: CASSILGGGQPQHF; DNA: TGTGCCAGCAGTATCCTCGGGGGCGGGCAGCCCCAGCATTTT
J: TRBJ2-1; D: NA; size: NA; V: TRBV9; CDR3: CASSLASSYNEQFF; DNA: TGTGCCAGCAGCTTGGCTAGCTCCTACAATGAGCAGTTCTTC
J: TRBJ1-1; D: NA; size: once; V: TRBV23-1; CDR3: CASSQSSGTEAFF; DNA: TGCGCCAGCAGTCAATCTTCAGGGACTGAAGCTTTCTTT
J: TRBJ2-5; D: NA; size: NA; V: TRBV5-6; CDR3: CASSLGDPRAETQYF; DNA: TGTGCCAGCAGTCTGGGGGACCCGAGGGCGGAGACCCAGTACTTC
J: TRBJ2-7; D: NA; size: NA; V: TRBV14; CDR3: CASSVKTDSVQYF; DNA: TGTGCCAGCAGCGTCAAGACGGACTCAGTGCAGTACTTC